A selection of T cell receptor beta chains follows, all from one sample in a study of blood T cells in healthy people across ages. TCRdb re-called the 5' RACE reads with MiXCR, one entry per CDR3 protein. The sample shows around 800,000 distinct CDR3 sequences, approximately 55% of them seen only once. Sample: blood. The receptors come from a man older than 75 in good health. Both conserved end residues are part of each CDR3. A D gene is named only where the DNA matches it firmly. Size is stated for part of the rows, as once, few or many counts, or as a class when the clone is expanded.

J gene: TRBJ1-1; clone size: .; D gene: .; V gene: TRBV29-1; CDR3 protein: CSVGRDILYTEAFF; CDR3 DNA: TGCAGCGTTGGGCGGGACATCCTCTACACTGAAGCTTTCTTT
J gene: TRBJ2-3; clone size: .; D gene: TRBD2; V gene: TRBV9; CDR3 protein: CASSASGTSWRDTQYF; CDR3 DNA: TGTGCCAGCAGCGCATCCGGGACTAGCTGGAGAGATACGCAGTATTTT
J gene: TRBJ2-1; clone size: .; D gene: .; V gene: TRBV20-1; CDR3 protein: CSAPSGGLGNEQFF; CDR3 DNA: TGCAGTGCCCCGAGTGGGGGCCTTGGCAATGAGCAGTTCTTC
J gene: TRBJ2-1; clone size: few; D gene: TRBD2; V gene: TRBV9; CDR3 protein: CASSVEGTSLYNEQFF; CDR3 DNA: TGTGCCAGCAGCGTAGAAGGGACTAGCCTATACAATGAGCAGTTCTTC
J gene: TRBJ2-3; clone size: .; D gene: TRBD2; V gene: TRBV6-6; CDR3 protein: CASSYPELAGYLRYF; CDR3 DNA: TGTGCCAGCAGTTACCCCGAATTAGCGGGATACCTCCGGTATTTT
J gene: TRBJ2-5; clone size: .; D gene: .; V gene: TRBV29-1; CDR3 protein: CSVAGPGETQYF; CDR3 DNA: TGCAGCGTTGCAGGTCCGGGGGAGACCCAGTACTTC
J gene: TRBJ2-3; clone size: .; D gene: .; V gene: TRBV11-2; CDR3 protein: CASSLVTEHRYAYF; CDR3 DNA: TGTGCCAGCAGCTTAGTCACGGAGCACAGATACGCGTATTTT
J gene: TRBJ2-3; clone size: .; D gene: TRBD1; V gene: TRBV24-1; CDR3 protein: CATSDWTGLTDTQYF; CDR3 DNA: TGTGCCACCAGTGATTGGACAGGCCTCACAGATACGCAGTATTTT
J gene: TRBJ2-7; clone size: .; D gene: TRBD2; V gene: TRBV29-1; CDR3 protein: CSFRTSGYEQYF; CDR3 DNA: TGCAGCTTTCGGACTAGCGGGTACGAGCAGTACTTC
J gene: TRBJ2-1; clone size: .; D gene: .; V gene: TRBV10-3; CDR3 protein: CASRNQPGTIRREQFF; CDR3 DNA: TGTGCCAGCAGAAACCAGCCCGGCACCATAAGAAGGGAGCAGTTCTTC
J gene: TRBJ2-3; clone size: few; D gene: .; V gene: TRBV11-1; CDR3 protein: CASSSWGERDTQYF; CDR3 DNA: TGTGCCAGCAGCTCCTGGGGAGAAAGAGATACGCAGTATTTT
J gene: TRBJ2-1; clone size: few; D gene: .; V gene: TRBV24-1; CDR3 protein: CATSDLPLVEREGEQFF; CDR3 DNA: TGTGCCACCAGTGATTTGCCCCTCGTTGAAAGGGAAGGTGAGCAGTTCTTC
J gene: TRBJ2-1; clone size: .; D gene: .; V gene: TRBV12-3/TRBV12-4; CDR3 protein: CASSSLSGEQFF; CDR3 DNA: TGTGCCAGCAGTTCCTTGTCTGGCGAGCAGTTCTTC
J gene: TRBJ1-3; clone size: .; D gene: .; V gene: TRBV10-3; CDR3 protein: CAISEGEGNTIYF; CDR3 DNA: TGTGCCATCAGTGAAGGGGAAGGAAACACCATATATTTT
J gene: TRBJ2-3; clone size: .; D gene: .; V gene: TRBV7-8; CDR3 protein: CASSLGAVTDTQYF; CDR3 DNA: TGTGCCAGCAGCTTAGGCGCGGTCACAGATACGCAGTATTTT
J gene: TRBJ2-7; clone size: .; D gene: TRBD1; V gene: TRBV7-9; CDR3 protein: CASTATGAPGDSYEQYF; CDR3 DNA: TGTGCCAGCACCGCGACAGGGGCACCGGGGGACTCCTACGAGCAGTACTTC
J gene: TRBJ2-1; clone size: .; D gene: .; V gene: TRBV6-1; CDR3 protein: CASEGLGNNEQFF; CDR3 DNA: TGTGCCAGCGAGGGACTTGGAAACAATGAGCAGTTCTTC
J gene: TRBJ2-1; clone size: .; D gene: .; V gene: TRBV7-7; CDR3 protein: CASSPEGPLEQFF; CDR3 DNA: TGTGCTAGCAGCCCCGAGGGCCCACTTGAGCAGTTCTTC
J gene: TRBJ2-1; clone size: .; D gene: TRBD2; V gene: TRBV27; CDR3 protein: CASSLSGETRFF; CDR3 DNA: TGTGCCAGCAGTTTAAGCGGGGAGACCCGGTTCTTC
J gene: TRBJ1-2; clone size: .; D gene: .; V gene: TRBV24-1; CDR3 protein: CATSDPGRTYGYTF; CDR3 DNA: TGTGCCACCAGTGATCCTGGACGGACATATGGCTACACCTTC
J gene: TRBJ2-5; clone size: .; D gene: .; V gene: TRBV5-1; CDR3 protein: CASRPNAGTQYNEQYF; CDR3 DNA: TGCGCCAGCAGGCCAAATGCCGGGACCCAGTACAATGAGCAGTACTTC
J gene: TRBJ2-5; clone size: .; D gene: TRBD2; V gene: TRBV11-2; CDR3 protein: CASSLDLVGLAGIQETQYF; CDR3 DNA: TGTGCCAGCAGCTTAGATCTTGTTGGGCTAGCGGGTATCCAAGAGACCCAGTACTTC
J gene: TRBJ1-2; clone size: .; D gene: TRBD1; V gene: TRBV5-6; CDR3 protein: CANSLVGRGRVGYGYTF; CDR3 DNA: TGTGCCAACAGCTTGGTGGGCAGGGGGCGCGTCGGCTATGGCTACACCTTC
J gene: TRBJ2-7; clone size: .; D gene: .; V gene: TRBV5-5; CDR3 protein: CASSLGRLAYEQYF; CDR3 DNA: TGTGCCAGCAGCTTGGGCCGTTTGGCCTACGAGCAGTACTTC
J gene: TRBJ2-7; clone size: .; D gene: .; V gene: TRBV10-3; CDR3 protein: CAIRDTAEYNEQYF; CDR3 DNA: TGTGCCATCAGGGATACAGCGGAATACAATGAGCAGTACTTC
J gene: TRBJ2-6; clone size: few; D gene: .; V gene: TRBV3-1; CDR3 protein: CASSPNTAGANVLTF; CDR3 DNA: TGTGCCAGCAGCCCGAACACGGCTGGGGCCAACGTCCTGACTTTC
J gene: TRBJ2-5; clone size: once; D gene: .; V gene: TRBV27; CDR3 protein: CASHARGARETQYF; CDR3 DNA: TGTGCCAGCCATGCCCGGGGGGCCAGGGAGACCCAGTACTTC
J gene: TRBJ1-5; clone size: .; D gene: .; V gene: TRBV25-1; CDR3 protein: CASKRDNKGYSNQPQHF; CDR3 DNA: TGTGCCAGCAAACGGGACAATAAAGGATATAGCAATCAGCCCCAGCATTTT
J gene: TRBJ2-7; clone size: .; D gene: .; V gene: TRBV7-2; CDR3 protein: CASSLEGLGTYEQYF; CDR3 DNA: TGTGCCAGCAGCTTAGAGGGGCTAGGGACCTACGAGCAGTACTTC
J gene: TRBJ2-5; clone size: .; D gene: TRBD1; V gene: TRBV20-1; CDR3 protein: CSASGTGWETQYF; CDR3 DNA: TGCAGTGCTTCCGGGACAGGGTGGGAGACCCAGTACTTC
J gene: TRBJ2-4; clone size: .; D gene: .; V gene: TRBV5-1; CDR3 protein: CASSLYGTEQYF; CDR3 DNA: TGCGCCAGCAGCTTGTATGGGACTGAGCAGTACTTC
J gene: TRBJ2-1; clone size: .; D gene: TRBD2; V gene: TRBV5-1; CDR3 protein: CASSSTSGYYEQFF; CDR3 DNA: TGCGCCAGCAGCTCGACTAGCGGGTACTACGAGCAGTTCTTC
J gene: TRBJ2-5; clone size: .; D gene: .; V gene: TRBV10-3; CDR3 protein: CAIREGGSQETQYF; CDR3 DNA: TGTGCCATCAGAGAGGGAGGCTCTCAAGAGACCCAGTACTTC
J gene: TRBJ2-7; clone size: .; D gene: .; V gene: TRBV9; CDR3 protein: CASSVGVGEQYF; CDR3 DNA: TGTGCCAGCAGCGTAGGTGTCGGCGAGCAGTACTTC
J gene: TRBJ2-7; clone size: .; D gene: .; V gene: TRBV12-3/TRBV12-4; CDR3 protein: CASSPVGFGVRYEQYF; CDR3 DNA: TGTGCCAGCAGCCCCGTGGGATTTGGGGTGAGGTACGAGCAGTACTTC
J gene: TRBJ2-1; clone size: .; D gene: TRBD2; V gene: TRBV6-1; CDR3 protein: CASSESPFGTSGRGNEQFF; CDR3 DNA: TGTGCCAGCAGTGAATCCCCCTTCGGTACTAGCGGGAGGGGGAATGAGCAGTTCTTC
J gene: TRBJ1-2; clone size: .; D gene: TRBD1; V gene: TRBV12-3/TRBV12-4; CDR3 protein: CASRQTGFNYGYTF; CDR3 DNA: TGTGCCAGCAGACAGACAGGGTTTAACTATGGCTACACCTTC
J gene: TRBJ2-7; clone size: few; D gene: .; V gene: TRBV4-1; CDR3 protein: CASSRTSSGGTYEQYF; CDR3 DNA: TGCGCCAGCAGCCGTACAAGTAGCGGCGGAACCTACGAGCAGTACTTC
J gene: TRBJ2-3; clone size: many; D gene: .; V gene: TRBV7-2; CDR3 protein: CASSPFSQGDTQYF; CDR3 DNA: TGTGCCAGCAGCCCATTTTCCCAAGGCGATACGCAGTATTTT
J gene: TRBJ1-2; clone size: once; D gene: .; V gene: TRBV20-1; CDR3 protein: CSVTIPRGYTF; CDR3 DNA: TGCAGTGTTACGATACCGAGAGGCTACACCTTC
J gene: TRBJ1-2; clone size: .; D gene: .; V gene: TRBV29-1; CDR3 protein: CSVDRSDGNYGYTF; CDR3 DNA: TGCAGCGTTGACCGATCGGACGGCAACTATGGCTACACCTTC
J gene: TRBJ2-1; clone size: .; D gene: .; V gene: TRBV9; CDR3 protein: CASSVVVGDHNEQFF; CDR3 DNA: TGTGCCAGCAGCGTAGTCGTTGGGGATCACAATGAGCAGTTCTTC
J gene: TRBJ1-3; clone size: .; D gene: .; V gene: TRBV5-6; CDR3 protein: CASSFGEATIYF; CDR3 DNA: TGTGCCAGCAGCTTTGGAGAAGCCACCATATATTTT
J gene: TRBJ1-2; clone size: .; D gene: .; V gene: TRBV19; CDR3 protein: CASTRQSLYGYTF; CDR3 DNA: TGTGCCAGTACCCGACAGAGCCTCTATGGCTACACCTTC
J gene: TRBJ2-1; clone size: .; D gene: .; V gene: TRBV12-3/TRBV12-4; CDR3 protein: CASSSSDGNNEQFF; CDR3 DNA: TGTGCCAGCAGTTCCTCGGACGGAAACAATGAGCAGTTCTTC
J gene: TRBJ1-1; clone size: .; D gene: .; V gene: TRBV20-1; CDR3 protein: CSARGVRGAIGGAFF; CDR3 DNA: TGCAGTGCTAGAGGGGTCCGGGGGGCTATCGGCGGGGCTTTCTTT
J gene: TRBJ2-5; clone size: .; D gene: TRBD2; V gene: TRBV20-1; CDR3 protein: CSAPSDRGPSGSQETQYF; CDR3 DNA: TGCAGTGCCCCTTCAGACCGGGGTCCTAGCGGTTCCCAAGAGACCCAGTACTTC
J gene: TRBJ2-5; clone size: .; D gene: .; V gene: TRBV5-4; CDR3 protein: CASSFAVLEETQYF; CDR3 DNA: TGTGCCAGCAGCTTCGCGGTTTTGGAAGAGACCCAGTACTTC
J gene: TRBJ1-1; clone size: .; D gene: .; V gene: TRBV5-1; CDR3 protein: CASKRGAGTNTEAFF; CDR3 DNA: TGCGCAAGCAAGAGGGGGGCGGGGACGAACACTGAAGCTTTCTTT
J gene: TRBJ2-1; clone size: once; D gene: TRBD1; V gene: TRBV4-1; CDR3 protein: CASSRDRASYNEQFF; CDR3 DNA: TGCGCCAGCAGCCGGGACAGGGCCTCCTACAATGAGCAGTTCTTC
J gene: TRBJ2-2; clone size: .; D gene: .; V gene: TRBV6-4; CDR3 protein: CASKSEAGSAGELFF; CDR3 DNA: TGTGCCAGCAAATCGGAGGCAGGGAGCGCCGGGGAGCTGTTTTTT
J gene: TRBJ1-1; clone size: few; D gene: .; V gene: TRBV29-1; CDR3 protein: CSVRPGNLNTEAFF; CDR3 DNA: TGCAGCGTGAGACCAGGGAATTTGAACACTGAAGCTTTCTTT
J gene: TRBJ2-1; clone size: few; D gene: .; V gene: TRBV2; CDR3 protein: CASSERPVWGLGNEQFF; CDR3 DNA: TGTGCCAGCAGTGAACGCCCCGTGTGGGGTCTGGGGAATGAGCAGTTCTTC
J gene: TRBJ2-5; clone size: .; D gene: .; V gene: TRBV7-2; CDR3 protein: CASSPPFLLGRSHETQYF; CDR3 DNA: TGTGCCAGCAGCCCACCATTTTTGTTAGGGCGGAGCCACGAGACCCAGTACTTC